One sample yielded the 8 T cell receptor beta chains listed below, sequenced in a study of cytomegalovirus exposure and HLA in healthy donors (dated by TCRdb to 2016 to 2017). The library was made by the immunoSEQ multiplex PCR assay. The multiplex PCR relied on a mix of 60 forward primers for TCR Vbeta segments and 13 reverse primers for TCR Jbeta segments. The table comes from immuneACCESS by way of TCRdb, which keeps in-frame sequences with V and J called. Part of the clones is missing from these tables; in studies checked, under half for an unresolved V gene and the rest for unknown reasons. This sample holds about 160,000 clones; roughly 78% were observed only once. Roughly 6.7% of the sample is held by the ten biggest clonotypes. The material sequenced was PBMCs. These receptors were taken from a middle-aged man in good health and CMV-seropositive.

The V gene is TRBV28, the J gene TRBJ2-1; D perhaps matches TRBD2 (5 bases). The V gene lost 6 bases and the J gene lost 9 bases, with 12 bases spanning the gap. Looked up from germline, CDR1 is MDHEN and CDR2 is SYDVKM. CDR3 length: 12 amino acids. This chain's CDR3 is CASSTLGGEQFF. CDR3 bases: TGTGCCAGCAGCACCCTAGGAGGTGAGCAGTTCTTC.

The V call is TRBV5-6, the J call TRBJ2-7, with D perhaps TRBD2 (5 bases). Germline-derived CDR1 and CDR2 are SGHDT and YYEEEE. Trimming shortened V by 7 bases and J by 5 bases, and 19 bases separated the two germline ends. This CDR3 is 14 amino acids long. The CDR3 region is CASDFGVARDEQYF. The CDR3 bases are TGTGCCAGCGATTTCGGGGTGGCACGGGACGAGCAGTACTTC.

The rearrangement links TRBV29-1 to TRBJ1-1, with TRBD1 as a possible D gene (5 bases). This CDR3 has 11 amino acids. The ends were cut back, 4 bases at V and 5 bases at J, with 8 bases in the middle. From germline, CDR1 is SQVTM and CDR2 ANQGSEA. Here the CDR3 reads CSVVGVTEAFF. The DNA for the CDR3 is TGCAGCGTTGTAGGGGTTACTGAAGCTTTCTTT.

The chain is built from TRBV19 and TRBJ2-5; 8 positions agree with TRBD2. The CDR3 has 13 residues. Germline V gene data show CDR1 as LNHDA and CDR2 as SQIVND (reference sequence). The V and J ends lost 11 bases and 4 bases, in that order; junction bases with no gene match: 9. The CDR3 region has the DNA TGTGCCTCGAAGGGACTAGATGGAGAGACCCAGTACTTC. Protein product: CASKGLDGETQYF.

The chain joins TRBV4-1 to TRBJ2-5; D is uncertain. The germline V gene encodes CDR1 MGHRA and CDR2 YSYEKL. The CDR3 totals 15 residues. Trimming cost V 4 bases and J 4 bases, with 16 bases left between them. The CDR3 is CASSLIPRQTETQYF. The CDR3 DNA reads as TGCGCCAGCAGCCTTATCCCGCGGCAGACAGAGACCCAGTACTTC.

The chain has TRBV10-3 and TRBJ1-5; 8 bases fit TRBD1. Germline trimming cut 6 bases from V and 5 bases from J; bases unmatched to any gene: 3. This CDR3 region has 13 residues. Per germline, CDR1 ENHRY and CDR2 SYGVKD. CDR3 in DNA: TGTGCCATCAGAGAGACAGGGGATCAGCCCCAGCATTTT. Its translation: CAIRETGDQPQHF.

The V and J genes are TRBV7-2 and TRBJ1-5; the D is unclear. The CDR3 consists of 13 residues. The ends were cut back, 2 bases at V and 11 bases at J, with 13 bases in the middle. Germline CDR1 and CDR2: SGHTA and FQGNSA. Here the CDR3 reads CASSLSGGSSQHF. DNA for the CDR3: TGTGCCAGCAGCTTATCGGGCGGGAGTTCCCAGCATTTT.

This clone turned up a few times. The chain carries TRBV29-1 and TRBJ2-7; the D is unclear. From germline, CDR1 is SQVTM and CDR2 ANQGSEA. Deletions cut 6 bases from V and 2 bases from J, with 17 bases between. This CDR3 spans 14 amino acids. This CDR3 is CSVLKRGPAYEQYF. In nucleotides, the CDR3 is TGCAGCGTCTTAAAAAGAGGTCCAGCCTACGAGCAGTACTTC.